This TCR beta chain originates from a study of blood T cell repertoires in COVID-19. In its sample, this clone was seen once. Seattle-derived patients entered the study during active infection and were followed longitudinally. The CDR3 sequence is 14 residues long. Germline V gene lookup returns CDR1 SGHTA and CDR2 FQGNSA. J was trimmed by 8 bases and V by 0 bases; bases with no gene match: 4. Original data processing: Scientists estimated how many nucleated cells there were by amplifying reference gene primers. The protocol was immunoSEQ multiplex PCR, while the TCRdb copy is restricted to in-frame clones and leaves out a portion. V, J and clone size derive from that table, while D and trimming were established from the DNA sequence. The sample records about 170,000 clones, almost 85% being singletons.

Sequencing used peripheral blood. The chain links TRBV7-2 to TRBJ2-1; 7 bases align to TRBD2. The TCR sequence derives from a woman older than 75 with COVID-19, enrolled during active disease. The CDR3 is CASSLAGGSHEQFF. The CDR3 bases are TGTGCCAGCAGCTTAGCGGGCGGGAGTCATGAGCAGTTCTTC.